A single sample gave rise to the 25 T cell receptor beta chains below, sequenced in a study of blood T cell repertoires in COVID-19. Data came from immunoSEQ multiplex PCR; TCRdb stores just in-frame clones and leaves some out. The repertoire consists of 30,000 to 40,000 clones, with almost 85% occurring once and the leading ten covering under 50%. Sequencing was performed on peripheral blood. The source of these receptors is a man older than 75 with active or convalescent COVID-19.

This clone was counted only a few times. The V and J genes are TRBV3-1 (or the pseudogene TRBV3-2) and TRBJ2-5; 15 nucleotides align to TRBD2. The V gene's germline CDR1 is LGHDT and CDR2 YNNKEL (reference sequence). CDR3 length: 17 residues. V lost 4 bases and J lost 4; bases outside the gene matches: 7. CDR3 loop: CASSLGTSGRSRETQYF. CDR3 bases: TGTGCCAGCAGCCTCGGGACTAGCGGGAGGAGTCGAGAGACCCAGTACTTC.

The rearrangement links TRBV7-3 to TRBJ2-3; 10 bases map to TRBD2. V shed 8 bases and J 5 bases; nucleotides not matched to a gene: 7. Germline V lookup: CDR1 SGHTA, CDR2 FQGTGA. The CDR3 loop spans 14 amino acids. The CDR3 protein is CASLSGRAGDTQYF. For the CDR3, the DNA is TGTGCCAGCCTAAGCGGGAGGGCGGGAGATACGCAGTATTTT. Together with reference TRBV7-3 and TRBJ2-3, the CDR3 gives the full variable domain: GAGVSQTPSNKVTEKGKYVELRCDPISGHTALYWYRQSLGQGPEFLIYFQGTGAADDSGLPNDRFFAVRPEGSVSTLKIQRTERGDSAVYLCASLSGRAGDTQYFGPGTRLTVL.

The chain combines TRBV11-3 with TRBJ2-7; unclear D gene. Germline loops: CDR1 SGHNT, CDR2 YENEEA. There are 12 residues in the CDR3. Trimming took 3 bases from V and 4 from J, leaving 7 bases between them. The CDR3 sequence is CASSFTQYEQYF. The CDR3 DNA reads as TGTGCCAGCAGCTTTACACAGTACGAGCAGTACTTC. Full variable domain (rest looked up from reference TRBV11-3 and TRBJ2-7): EAGVVQSPRYKIIEKKQPVAFWCNPISGHNTLYWYLQNLGQGPELLIRYENEEAVDDSQLPKDRFSAERLKGVDSTLKIQPAELGDSAVYLCASSFTQYEQYFGPGTRLTVT.

The chain employs TRBV29-1 and TRBJ2-1, with D perhaps TRBD1 (5 bases). CDR3 length: 16 amino acids. The germline V and J ends were trimmed by 8 bases and 0 bases, with 20 bases remaining between them. CDR1 SQVTM and CDR2 ANQGSEA come from the germline V gene. CDR3 sequence: CSLRGHRTSSYNEQFF. CDR3 coding DNA: TGCAGCCTACGAGGTCACAGGACGAGCTCCTACAATGAGCAGTTCTTC.

The genes are TRBV10-1 and TRBJ2-7; D is undetermined. The CDR3 length is 15 residues. Trimming stripped 7 bases from V and 6 bases from J, with 22 bases between. The germline V gene has CDR1 WNHNN and CDR2 SYGVQD (reference sequence). The DNA for the CDR3 is TGCGCCAGCATGAGTTGTGCGCGCTGGCGGCTCGAGCAGTACTTC. Protein: CASMSCARWRLEQYF.

The chain employs TRBV5-6 and TRBJ2-7, with D possibly being TRBD2 (5 bases). V was trimmed by 1 base and J by 7 bases, leaving 9 bases between them. Germline V gene data show CDR1 as SGHDT and CDR2 as YYEEEE. The CDR3 length is 12 residues. CDR3 nucleotide sequence: TGTGCCAGCAGCTTGATAAGAGGGGAGCAGTACTTC. It encodes CASSLIRGEQYF.

This clone appeared a single time. The V and J genes are TRBV19 and TRBJ1-1; D is possibly TRBD1 (5 bases). The CDR3 runs to 15 residues. The V end lost 7 bases, the J end lost 6 bases, and 21 bases lay between the germline ends. Germline CDR1 and CDR2: LNHDA and SQIVND (reference sequence). The CDR3 here is CASNPSTGREAEAFF. The CDR3, as DNA: TGTGCCAGTAACCCGTCGACGGGCAGGGAAGCTGAAGCTTTCTTT.

The chain carries TRBV5-1 and TRBJ1-1, with unresolved D. Germline V gives CDR1 SGHRS, CDR2 YFSETQ. With 3 bases removed from V and 5 bases from J, the gap between germline ends came to 17 bases. This CDR3 is built from 15 residues. The CDR3 spells CASSSGLWAGTEAFF. CDR3 in DNA: TGCGCCAGCAGCTCCGGGCTATGGGCGGGAACTGAAGCTTTCTTT.

This rearrangement joins TRBV7-9 to TRBJ1-1; 8 nucleotides agree with TRBD1. Germline V lookup: CDR1 SEHNR, CDR2 FQNEAQ (reference sequence). The CDR3 is made up of 15 amino acids. The V gene end was trimmed by 6 bases and the J gene end by 5 bases; junction bases not matched to a gene: 11. The chain's CDR3 is CASRPPTGVRTEAFF. The CDR3 region has the DNA TGTGCCAGCAGACCACCGACAGGGGTGAGAACTGAAGCTTTCTTT. Together with reference TRBV7-9 and TRBJ1-1, the CDR3 gives the full variable domain: DTGVSQNPRHKITKRGQNVTFRCDPISEHNRLYWYRQTLGQGPEFLTYFQNEAQLEKSRLLSDRFSAERPKGSFSTLEIQRTEQGDSAMYLCASRPPTGVRTEAFFGQGTRLTVV.

This chain connects TRBV7-6 to TRBJ2-7; 12 bases line up with TRBD2. This CDR3 is built from 19 residues. Germline CDR1 is SGHVS and CDR2 is FNYEAQ. With 3 bases clipped from V and 1 base from J, the junction kept 13 bases outside the gene matches. CDR3 coding DNA: TGTGCCAGCAGCTTCAACCCTCTAGCGGGAGGGGATAAGTCCTACGAGCAGTACTTC. This gives the protein CASSFNPLAGGDKSYEQYF.

The V call is TRBV5-6, the J call TRBJ1-1; 7 nucleotides line up with TRBD1. CDR3 length: 12 amino acids. Germline V CDR1 and CDR2: SGHDT, YYEEEE. V trimming: 2 bases; J trimming: 10 bases; junction bases outside the gene matches: 5. CDR3 bases: TGTGCCAGCAGCTTACTAGACAGGGCAGCTTTCTTT. This sequence encodes CASSLLDRAAFF.

The CDR3 here is CASSQEGRGGTDTQYF. CDR3 nucleotide sequence: TGCGCCAGCAGCCAAGAAGGCAGGGGAGGGACAGATACGCAGTATTTT. The chain uses TRBV4-1 and TRBJ2-3; weak D call: TRBD2 (7 bases). V was shortened by 0 bases and J by 3 bases, with 13 bases between the two germline ends. CDR3 length: 16 residues. From germline, CDR1 is MGHRA and CDR2 YSYEKL.

The V call is TRBV4-3, the J call TRBJ2-2; 9 bases fit TRBD2. Trimming at V came to 1 base and at J to 7 bases, leaving 10 bases not matched to a gene. Germline assignment: CDR1 LGHNA and CDR2 YSLEER. CDR3 length: 17 residues. CDR3 amino acids: CASSQVGRGRAGGELFF. CDR3 sequence (DNA): TGCGCCAGCAGCCAAGTGGGGCGCGGGAGGGCCGGCGGGGAGCTGTTTTTT.

This sequence joins TRBV5-4 and TRBJ2-1; 8 bases align to TRBD1. CDR3 length: 13 residues. V lost 9 bases, J lost 6 bases, and 8 bases stayed unmatched. The germline gives CDR1 SGHNT, CDR2 YYREEE (reference sequence). CDR3 in amino acids: CATTGGRLNEQFF. CDR3 sequence (DNA): TGTGCCACCACAGGGGGGAGACTCAATGAGCAGTTCTTC.

The chain couples TRBV7-3 to TRBJ1-2; D is unclear. The V end lost 5 bases, the J end lost 5 bases, and 24 bases lay between the germline ends. The germline gives CDR1 SGHTA, CDR2 FQGTGA. The CDR3 spans 17 residues. The CDR3 here is CASSPSEGRVLVYGYTF. CDR3 nucleotide sequence: TGTGCCAGCAGCCCCTCAGAGGGAAGGGTCCTCGTTTATGGCTACACCTTC.

The V gene is TRBV5-1, the J gene TRBJ2-6, with 10 bases identical to TRBD1. The CDR3 runs to 18 residues. With 2 bases clipped from V and 2 bases from J, the junction kept 7 bases outside the gene matches. The germline V gene has CDR1 SGHRS and CDR2 YFSETQ. DNA of the CDR3: TGCGCCAGCAGCTTTAGGGGACAGGGGTTCACTGGGGCCAACGTCCTGACTTTC. It yields the protein CASSFRGQGFTGANVLTF. The whole variable domain, remainder taken from reference TRBV5-1 and TRBJ2-6, is KAGVTQTPRYLIKTRGQQVTLSCSPISGHRSVSWYQQTPGQGLQFLFEYFSETQRNKGNFPGRFSGRQFSNSRSEMNVSTLELGDSALYLCASSFRGQGFTGANVLTFGAGSRLTVL.

This sequence joins TRBV7-9 and TRBJ1-4, with TRBD1 matching 12 bases. Per germline, CDR1 SEHNR and CDR2 FQNEAQ (reference sequence). J gave up 2 bases and V 5 bases, and 12 bases lay outside the gene matches. This CDR3 spans 19 amino acids. The CDR3 sequence: CASSPWDRGPKNTNEKLFF. The CDR3 bases are TGTGCCAGCAGCCCCTGGGACAGGGGGCCGAAAAATACTAATGAAAAACTGTTTTTT.

CDR3 nucleotide sequence: TGTGCCAGCAGCCCGGGTGTGGGGGCGAGGTACTTC. It yields the protein CASSPGVGARYF. The chain carries TRBV11-2 and TRBJ2-7; a weak D match, TRBD1 (6 bases). CDR1 and CDR2 (germline): SGHAT, FQNNGV. V was shortened by 5 bases and J by 12 bases, with 17 bases between the two germline ends. The CDR3 covers 12 residues.

The genes are TRBV5-4 and TRBJ1-4; 7 positions match TRBD1. The ends lost 0 bases at V and 8 bases at J; junction bases unmatched: 4. CDR1 is SGHNT, CDR2 YYREEE, per germline (reference sequence). CDR3 length: 14 amino acids. The CDR3 spells CASSLGQGEEKLFF. The CDR3 coding sequence is TGTGCCAGCAGCTTGGGACAGGGTGAGGAAAAACTGTTTTTT.

This chain uses TRBV9 with TRBJ2-7; 7 bases align to TRBD2. The CDR3 sequence is 15 residues long. Germline V gene data show CDR1 as SGDLS and CDR2 as YYNGEE. V lost 0 bases to trimming and J lost 4 bases; unmatched junction nucleotides: 7. The CDR3 sequence is CASSVAASGDYEQYF. The CDR3 DNA reads TGTGCCAGCAGCGTAGCGGCTAGCGGAGATTACGAGCAGTACTTC.

The chain has TRBV10-2 and TRBJ2-7, with 8 bases identical to TRBD2. The CDR3 runs 13 residues. J gave up 3 bases and V 3 bases, and 1 base lay outside the gene matches. Germline V gene data show CDR1 as WSHSY and CDR2 as SAAADI. Here the CDR3 reads CASSDLAGYEQYF. CDR3 coding DNA: TGCGCCAGCAGTGATCTAGCGGGCTACGAGCAGTACTTC.

This clone was seen a few times. The chain carries TRBV7-6 and TRBJ1-3, with 7 bases identical to TRBD1. Looked up from germline, CDR1 is SGHVS and CDR2 is FNYEAQ. CDR3 size: 15 residues. After removal of 4 bases from V and 6 bases from J, the junction contained 9 bases not matched to a gene. CDR3 nucleotides: TGTGCCAGCAGCTCTTCTAGGGGGCGCGAAAACACCATATATTTT. Amino acids: CASSSSRGRENTIYF.

The chain links TRBV19 to TRBJ2-1, with TRBD2 as a possible D gene (5 bases). The CDR3 totals 15 residues. Germline CDR1 LNHDA, CDR2 SQIVND (reference sequence). Trimming cost V 10 bases and J 0 bases, with 16 bases left between them. The CDR3 DNA follows: TGTGCCACGGGGTTTACACAGAGCTCCTACAATGAGCAGTTCTTC. Translating gives CATGFTQSSYNEQFF.

The chain employs TRBV7-2 and TRBJ2-4, with 7 bases aligning to TRBD1. Germline V lookup: CDR1 SGHTA, CDR2 FQGNSA. Trimming cost V 6 bases and J 7 bases; bases outside gene matches: 9. The CDR3 has 14 amino acids. The DNA of the CDR3 is TGTGCCAGCAGTTCTCGACAGGGTTGGAACATTCAGTACTTC. Translated, it gives CASSSRQGWNIQYF.

The CDR3 protein is CASSPGRQETQYF. Here the CDR3 DNA reads TGTGCCAGTAGTCCAGGGAGGCAAGAGACCCAGTACTTC. The chain has TRBV19 and TRBJ2-5, with D tentatively TRBD2 (6 bases). V lost 5 bases and J lost 2, with 9 bases in between. There are 13 residues in the CDR3. Germline V CDR1 and CDR2: LNHDA, SQIVND (reference sequence).